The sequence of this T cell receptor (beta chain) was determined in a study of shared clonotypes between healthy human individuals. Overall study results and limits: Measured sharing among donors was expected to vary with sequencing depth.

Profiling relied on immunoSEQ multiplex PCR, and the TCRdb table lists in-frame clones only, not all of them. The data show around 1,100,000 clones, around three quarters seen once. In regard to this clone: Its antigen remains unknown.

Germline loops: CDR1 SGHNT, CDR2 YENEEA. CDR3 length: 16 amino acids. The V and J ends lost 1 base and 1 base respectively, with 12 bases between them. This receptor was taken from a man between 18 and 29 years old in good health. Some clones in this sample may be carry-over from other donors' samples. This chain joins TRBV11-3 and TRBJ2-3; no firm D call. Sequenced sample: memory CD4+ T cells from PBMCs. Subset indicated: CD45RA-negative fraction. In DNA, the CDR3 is TGTGCCAGCAGCTTAGGGTCGAGCAAGGGCACAGATACGCAGTATTTT. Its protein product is CASSLGSSKGTDTQYF.